A selection of T cell receptor beta chains follows, all from one sample in a study of T cells in lung cancer brain metastases. Some clones are missing from TCRdb's copy, which holds only in-frame ones; the method was immunoSEQ multiplex PCR. The sample has approximately 3,100 clones, roughly 87% seen once. The sample comprised tumor tissue from the primary lung tumor. The receptors originated from a woman aged 60 to 75 with non-small cell lung cancer. Both conserved end residues are trimmed from each CDR3. Each record gives: clone size, J gene, V gene, CDR3 protein. Size is stated for part of the rows, as once, few or many counts, or as a class when the clone is expanded.

>NA|TRBJ2-1|TRBV11-3
ASSFGGSSYNEQF
>NA|TRBJ1-2|TRBV5-1
ASSFGETYGYT
>NA|TRBJ1-6|TRBV7-9
ASSLAGQGNSPLH
>NA|TRBJ1-6|TRBV5-1
ASAPWEENSPLH
>NA|TRBJ2-2|TRBV7-3
ASSAGLAGELF
>NA|TRBJ1-1|TRBV7-9
ASSPRRGGVTEAF
>NA|TRBJ2-1|TRBV5-1
ASSLASSYNEQF
>large|TRBJ2-3|TRBV6-6
ASSYPTSGSTDTQY
>NA|TRBJ2-3|TRBV19
ASSIGGGTDTQY
>NA|TRBJ1-2|TRBV4-3
ASSQDRVISYGYI
>NA|TRBJ1-2|TRBV20-1
SARSGYT
>NA|TRBJ2-5|TRBV7-2
ASSLIGARETQY
>NA|TRBJ2-1|TRBV18
ASSPISSYNEQF
>large|TRBJ1-1|TRBV25-1
ASSGDSNTEAF
>NA|TRBJ1-6|TRBV7-8
ASSLRDQGARYNSPFH
>NA|TRBJ2-7|TRBV15
ATSHGGIDEQY
>NA|TRBJ1-2|TRBV18
ASSPALTGGADYGYT
>large|TRBJ2-6|TRBV10-3
AITGQGGAGANVLT
>NA|TRBJ2-1|TRBV18
ASSTQGGPYNEQF
>NA|TRBJ2-4|TRBV9
ASSPRGELAKNIQY
>NA|TRBJ2-1|TRBV7-9
ASRSAGREGPYNEQF
>NA|TRBJ1-1|TRBV5-1
ASSPAVTNTEAF
>NA|TRBJ2-3|TRBV5-1
ASSSPSDTQY
>few|TRBJ2-1|TRBV4-1
ASSQLAGGQGSYNEQF
>NA|TRBJ2-7|TRBV19
ASSMKGYEQY
>NA|TRBJ2-1|TRBV7-2
ASSSQGDNEQF